A selection of T cell receptor beta chains follows, all from one sample in a study of identical twins. In TCRdb, the 5' RACE reads were re-called with MiXCR into one record per CDR3 protein. This table holds some 500,000 distinct CDR3 sequences, 13% to 15% found once. This same sample was also part of a study on yellow fever vaccine responses in identical twins.

Sequencing input: CD4+ T cells sorted from blood. All receptors come from a woman between 18 and 30 years old in good health. CDR3s include the opening cysteine and the closing phenylalanine or tryptophan. Each record gives: J gene, V gene, clone size, D gene, CDR3 DNA, CDR3 protein. The D gene is left open where the match is weak. The size field is filled for only some rows; it gives once, few, many or a size class.

j_gene: TRBJ2-1
v_gene: TRBV28
abundance: few
d_gene: TRBD2
CDR3nt: TGTGCCAGCCGGAATCCGGGACTAGCGGGAGGTTGGGAGCAGTTCTTC
CDR3aa: CASRNPGLAGGWEQFF

j_gene: TRBJ1-2
v_gene: TRBV4-2
abundance: few
d_gene: NA
CDR3nt: TGTGCCAGCAGCCCTAACAGGGTGGAAGGCTACACCTTC
CDR3aa: CASSPNRVEGYTF

j_gene: TRBJ1-2
v_gene: TRBV29-1
abundance: many
d_gene: NA
CDR3nt: TGCAGCGTTGTCGAGACAGGCTATGGCTACACCTTC
CDR3aa: CSVVETGYGYTF

j_gene: TRBJ2-7
v_gene: TRBV6-5
abundance: few
d_gene: NA
CDR3nt: TGTGCCAGCAGTTACAGTGGGGACGGCGGTGGTAAGCAGTACTTC
CDR3aa: CASSYSGDGGGKQYF

j_gene: TRBJ2-3
v_gene: TRBV12-3/TRBV12-4
abundance: many
d_gene: NA
CDR3nt: TGTGCCAGCAACCTGGTTGCGGGGTACACAGATACGCAGTATTTT
CDR3aa: CASNLVAGYTDTQYF

j_gene: TRBJ2-7
v_gene: TRBV18
abundance: few
d_gene: NA
CDR3nt: TGTGCCAGCTCACCAAGGACCAGGGCCCTTTACGAGCAGTACTTC
CDR3aa: CASSPRTRALYEQYF

j_gene: TRBJ1-2
v_gene: TRBV6-5
abundance: NA
d_gene: NA
CDR3nt: TGTGCCAGCTGGGGCGATGGCTACACCTTC
CDR3aa: CASWGDGYTF

j_gene: TRBJ2-7
v_gene: TRBV2
abundance: NA
d_gene: NA
CDR3nt: TGTGCCAGCAGTGAACTGGGGATAGGGGAGCAGTACTTC
CDR3aa: CASSELGIGEQYF

j_gene: TRBJ2-2
v_gene: TRBV24-1
abundance: NA
d_gene: TRBD1
CDR3nt: TGTGCCACCAGCGCAGGGGGTAGGAACACCGGGGAGCTGTTTTTT
CDR3aa: CATSAGGRNTGELFF

j_gene: TRBJ2-1
v_gene: TRBV7-2
abundance: few
d_gene: TRBD2
CDR3nt: TGTGCCAGCAGCTTAAAACGGACTAGCGGCTCCTACAATGAGCAGTTCTTC
CDR3aa: CASSLKRTSGSYNEQFF

j_gene: TRBJ2-3
v_gene: TRBV4-2
abundance: many
d_gene: TRBD2
CDR3nt: TGTGCCAGCAGCCAAACTAGCGGGAGGGCCGGCACAGATACGCAGTATTTT
CDR3aa: CASSQTSGRAGTDTQYF

j_gene: TRBJ2-1
v_gene: TRBV10-3
abundance: NA
d_gene: NA
CDR3nt: TGTGCCATCAGTGACAGAGACAATGAGCAGTTCTTC
CDR3aa: CAISDRDNEQFF

j_gene: TRBJ1-2
v_gene: TRBV6-1
abundance: few
d_gene: TRBD1
CDR3nt: TGTGCCAGCAAAGCGGACAGGGATCACTATGGCTACACCTTC
CDR3aa: CASKADRDHYGYTF

j_gene: TRBJ2-7
v_gene: TRBV20-1
abundance: NA
d_gene: TRBD1
CDR3nt: TGCAGTGCTCGAGGGGGCGAAGGGCAGTACTTC
CDR3aa: CSARGGEGQYF

j_gene: TRBJ1-6
v_gene: TRBV20-1
abundance: NA
d_gene: NA
CDR3nt: TGCAGTGCTAGTCGGCAGGTCGGATATAATTCACCCCTCCACTTT
CDR3aa: CSASRQVGYNSPLHF

j_gene: TRBJ2-1
v_gene: TRBV5-1
abundance: NA
d_gene: TRBD2
CDR3nt: TGCGCCAGCAGCTTGGCGACTAGCGGGAGTTCTGAGCAGTTCTTC
CDR3aa: CASSLATSGSSEQFF

j_gene: TRBJ1-4
v_gene: TRBV20-1
abundance: many
d_gene: NA
CDR3nt: TGCAGTGCTAGAGATTTCCAGGGAGGATGGGAAAAACTGTTTTTT
CDR3aa: CSARDFQGGWEKLFF

j_gene: TRBJ2-1
v_gene: TRBV29-1
abundance: many
d_gene: NA
CDR3nt: TGCAGCGTTGTTAGCCCCTACAATGAGCAGTTCTTC
CDR3aa: CSVVSPYNEQFF

j_gene: TRBJ2-2
v_gene: TRBV20-1
abundance: few
d_gene: TRBD2
CDR3nt: TGCAGTGCTAGCGGTGGGCTAGCGGGAGCTACCGGGGAGCTGTTTTTT
CDR3aa: CSASGGLAGATGELFF

j_gene: TRBJ2-7
v_gene: TRBV5-1
abundance: few
d_gene: TRBD1
CDR3nt: TGCGCCAGCAGGGCCGGGACAGCCTCCTACGAGCAGTACTTC
CDR3aa: CASRAGTASYEQYF

j_gene: TRBJ1-1
v_gene: TRBV7-3
abundance: NA
d_gene: TRBD1
CDR3nt: TGTGCCAGCAGGTCAACAGGGGGCATGAACACTGAAGCTTTCTTT
CDR3aa: CASRSTGGMNTEAFF

j_gene: TRBJ2-3
v_gene: TRBV29-1
abundance: NA
d_gene: TRBD1
CDR3nt: TGCAGCGTTCGGGACAGGCTCACAGATACGCAGTATTTT
CDR3aa: CSVRDRLTDTQYF

j_gene: TRBJ1-5
v_gene: TRBV30
abundance: NA
d_gene: NA
CDR3nt: TGTGCCTGGAGTGTCCGGGACAATTGGCAGCCCCAGCATTTT
CDR3aa: CAWSVRDNWQPQHF

j_gene: TRBJ2-7
v_gene: TRBV2
abundance: few
d_gene: NA
CDR3nt: TGTGCCAGCAGTGAAGGGCGGGGATCCGAGCAGTACTTC
CDR3aa: CASSEGRGSEQYF

j_gene: TRBJ2-1
v_gene: TRBV24-1
abundance: few
d_gene: NA
CDR3nt: TGTGCCACCAGTGACGTAAGGGGAGGAAACTACAATGAGCAGTTCTTC
CDR3aa: CATSDVRGGNYNEQFF

j_gene: TRBJ2-7
v_gene: TRBV2
abundance: NA
d_gene: NA
CDR3nt: TGTGCCAGCAGTGATAGCAACGAGCAGTACTTC
CDR3aa: CASSDSNEQYF

j_gene: TRBJ2-7
v_gene: TRBV5-1
abundance: NA
d_gene: TRBD1
CDR3nt: TGCGCCAGCAGCCCGACAGGGGCCTACGAGCAGTACTTC
CDR3aa: CASSPTGAYEQYF

j_gene: TRBJ1-2
v_gene: TRBV20-1
abundance: many
d_gene: NA
CDR3nt: TGCAGTGCTACACTCCCAGGGTTTTCGGTCTATGGCTACACCTTC
CDR3aa: CSATLPGFSVYGYTF

j_gene: TRBJ1-3
v_gene: TRBV5-1
abundance: few
d_gene: NA
CDR3nt: TGCGCCAGCAATGATGGAAACACCATATATTTT
CDR3aa: CASNDGNTIYF

j_gene: TRBJ2-5
v_gene: TRBV12-3/TRBV12-4
abundance: many
d_gene: NA
CDR3nt: TGTGCCAGCAGTTTACGGGACCCGGGCCAAGAGACCCAGTACTTC
CDR3aa: CASSLRDPGQETQYF

j_gene: TRBJ2-7
v_gene: TRBV2
abundance: few
d_gene: TRBD1
CDR3nt: TGTGCCAGCAGTGAACCACAGGGGCGGTACGAGCAGTACTTC
CDR3aa: CASSEPQGRYEQYF

j_gene: TRBJ2-1
v_gene: TRBV28
abundance: NA
d_gene: TRBD2
CDR3nt: TGTGCCAGCAGCGGACTAGCGGGAGCTGATGAGCAGTTCTTC
CDR3aa: CASSGLAGADEQFF

j_gene: TRBJ2-3
v_gene: TRBV20-1
abundance: many
d_gene: NA
CDR3nt: TGCAGTGCTAGAAGTGGAAACGCAGATACGCAGTATTTT
CDR3aa: CSARSGNADTQYF

j_gene: TRBJ2-1
v_gene: TRBV3-1
abundance: few
d_gene: NA
CDR3nt: TGTGCCAGCAGCCATAAAGGGAGGTACAATGAGCAGTTCTTC
CDR3aa: CASSHKGRYNEQFF

j_gene: TRBJ1-5
v_gene: TRBV5-6
abundance: NA
d_gene: NA
CDR3nt: TGTGCCAGCAGCTTGCGAACGGGGGGGAGACAAGGCAATCAGCCCCAGCATTTT
CDR3aa: CASSLRTGGRQGNQPQHF

j_gene: TRBJ2-7
v_gene: TRBV4-2
abundance: many
d_gene: NA
CDR3nt: TGTGCCAGCAGCCAAGCAGGTGGGGGGACCCCCTACGAGCAGTACTTC
CDR3aa: CASSQAGGGTPYEQYF

j_gene: TRBJ2-3
v_gene: TRBV29-1
abundance: many
d_gene: NA
CDR3nt: TGCAGCGTTGATAGGGATAGCACAGATACGCAGTATTTT
CDR3aa: CSVDRDSTDTQYF

j_gene: TRBJ2-1
v_gene: TRBV20-1
abundance: NA
d_gene: NA
CDR3nt: TGCAGTGCTAGAGGATTAAGGGTAAATGAGCAGTTCTTC
CDR3aa: CSARGLRVNEQFF

j_gene: TRBJ1-5
v_gene: TRBV18
abundance: NA
d_gene: NA
CDR3nt: TGTGCCAGCTCACCGGACAGACATCAGCCCCAGCATTTT
CDR3aa: CASSPDRHQPQHF

j_gene: TRBJ2-5
v_gene: TRBV5-1
abundance: many
d_gene: TRBD2
CDR3nt: TGCGCCAGCGGCCCCGCTAGCGGACGACAAGAGACCCAGTACTTC
CDR3aa: CASGPASGRQETQYF

j_gene: TRBJ1-6
v_gene: TRBV5-4
abundance: NA
d_gene: TRBD1
CDR3nt: TGTGCCAGCGGCGCACTACAGGGGAATTCACCCCTCCACTTT
CDR3aa: CASGALQGNSPLHF

j_gene: TRBJ2-3
v_gene: TRBV12-3/TRBV12-4
abundance: many
d_gene: NA
CDR3nt: TGTGCCAGCAGTTACCGCTCTAGCACTCTGGGAGATACGCAGTATTTT
CDR3aa: CASSYRSSTLGDTQYF

j_gene: TRBJ2-3
v_gene: TRBV6-5
abundance: NA
d_gene: NA
CDR3nt: TGTGCCAGCAGTTACGACGCGGGGAGCACAGATACGCAGTATTTT
CDR3aa: CASSYDAGSTDTQYF

j_gene: TRBJ2-3
v_gene: TRBV6-1
abundance: few
d_gene: TRBD1
CDR3nt: TGTGCCAGCAGAGACAGGGGGCGGACAGATACGCAGTATTTT
CDR3aa: CASRDRGRTDTQYF

j_gene: TRBJ2-7
v_gene: TRBV3-1
abundance: NA
d_gene: NA
CDR3nt: TGTGCCAGCAGCCACGACATATACGAGCAGTACTTC
CDR3aa: CASSHDIYEQYF

j_gene: TRBJ2-7
v_gene: TRBV7-2
abundance: few
d_gene: NA
CDR3nt: TGTGCCAGCAGCCAGAGCGCAACAGGGAGGTCCTACGAGCAGTACTTC
CDR3aa: CASSQSATGRSYEQYF

j_gene: TRBJ2-5
v_gene: TRBV6-5
abundance: NA
d_gene: NA
CDR3nt: TGTGCCAGCGGGGAGGCTAGGGGGGTGATGGGGGAGACCCAGTACTTC
CDR3aa: CASGEARGVMGETQYF

j_gene: TRBJ2-7
v_gene: TRBV23-1
abundance: NA
d_gene: TRBD2
CDR3nt: TGCGCCAGCAGTCAATCGCAGGGACTAAAAACCCACGAGCAGTACTTC
CDR3aa: CASSQSQGLKTHEQYF